This entry concerns a single T cell receptor (beta chain). Its antigen remains unknown. Clones were read by immunoSEQ multiplex PCR, and TCRdb kept only the in-frame ones, dropping some. The data hold about 120,000 clones, with 90% to 95% observed a single time. Germline CDR1 and CDR2: LNHDA and SQIVND (reference sequence). This CDR3 comprises 14 residues. Trimming removed 5 bases from V and 2 bases from J; junction bases left unmatched: 6. This entry is derived from a study of siplizumab effects on memory and regulatory T cells. Findings of the study overall: Mappable CD4+ clones that were alloreactive averaged 68.8% Treg-derived with siplizumab versus approximately 30% in controls. Memory cells seemed less diverse than naive T cells, which seemed major alloresponse contributors.

Sample: non-Treg CD4+ T cells sorted from blood. This clonotype was obtained from a human donor in good health. The chain has TRBV19 and TRBJ2-7; 7 bases are a match to TRBD2. The CDR3 protein is CASSPRGDPYEQYF. CDR3 DNA sequence: TGTGCCAGTAGTCCCCGGGGGGACCCCTACGAGCAGTACTTC.